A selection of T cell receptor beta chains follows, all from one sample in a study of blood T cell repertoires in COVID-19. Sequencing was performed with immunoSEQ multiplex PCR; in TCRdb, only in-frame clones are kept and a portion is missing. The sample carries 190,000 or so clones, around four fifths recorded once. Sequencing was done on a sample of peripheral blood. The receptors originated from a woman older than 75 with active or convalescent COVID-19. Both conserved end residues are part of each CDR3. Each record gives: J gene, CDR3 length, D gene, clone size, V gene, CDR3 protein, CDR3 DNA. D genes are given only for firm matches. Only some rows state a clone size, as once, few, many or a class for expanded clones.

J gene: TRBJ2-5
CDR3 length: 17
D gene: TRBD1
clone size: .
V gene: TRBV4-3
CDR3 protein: CASSHAVTGTGSETQYF
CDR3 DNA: TGCGCCAGCAGCCACGCAGTAACCGGGACAGGTTCCGAGACCCAGTACTTC

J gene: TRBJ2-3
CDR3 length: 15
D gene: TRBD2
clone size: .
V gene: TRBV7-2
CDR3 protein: CASSLGAGDTDTQYF
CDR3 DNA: TGTGCCAGCAGCTTAGGTGCGGGAGACACAGATACGCAGTATTTT

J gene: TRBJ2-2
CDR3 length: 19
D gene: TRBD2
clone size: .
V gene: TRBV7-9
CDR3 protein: CASSSRKAGGLLLPGELFF
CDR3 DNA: TGTGCCAGCAGCTCCAGGAAAGCGGGGGGGCTATTGTTACCCGGGGAGCTGTTTTTT

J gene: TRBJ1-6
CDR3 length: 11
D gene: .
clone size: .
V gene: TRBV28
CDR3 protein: CASSFSRALHF
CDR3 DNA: TGTGCCAGCAGTTTCAGCAGGGCCCTCCACTTT

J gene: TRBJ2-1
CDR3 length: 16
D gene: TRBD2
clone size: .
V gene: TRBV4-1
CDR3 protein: CASSQDSAGAYNEQFF
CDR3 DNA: TGCGCCAGCAGCCAAGATTCAGCGGGGGCCTACAATGAGCAGTTCTTC

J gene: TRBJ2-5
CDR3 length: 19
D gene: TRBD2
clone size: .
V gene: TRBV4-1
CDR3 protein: CASSQDRLAGGPMKETQYF
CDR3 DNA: TGCGCCAGCAGCCAAGATAGACTAGCGGGGGGGCCCATGAAAGAGACCCAGTACTTC

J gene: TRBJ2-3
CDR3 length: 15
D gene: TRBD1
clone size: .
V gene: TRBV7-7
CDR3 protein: CASSLDGTGSDTQYF
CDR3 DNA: TGTGCTAGCAGCTTAGATGGGACAGGGTCAGATACGCAGTATTTT

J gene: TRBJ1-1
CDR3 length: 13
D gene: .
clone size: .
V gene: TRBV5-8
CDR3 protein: CASSWDKNTEAFF
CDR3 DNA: TGTGCCAGCAGCTGGGACAAGAACACTGAAGCTTTCTTT

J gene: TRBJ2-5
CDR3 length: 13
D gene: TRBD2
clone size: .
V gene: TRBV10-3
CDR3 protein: CATSPGGRETQYF
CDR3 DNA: TGTGCCACCTCCCCGGGGGGGCGAGAGACCCAGTACTTC

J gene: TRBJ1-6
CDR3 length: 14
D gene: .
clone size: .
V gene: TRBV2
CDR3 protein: CASTGQTNNSPLHF
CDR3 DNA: TGTGCCAGCACTGGACAGACAAATAATTCACCCCTCCACTTT

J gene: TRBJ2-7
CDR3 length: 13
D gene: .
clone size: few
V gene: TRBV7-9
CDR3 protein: CASSRDTFHEQYF
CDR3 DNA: TGTGCCAGCAGCCGAGACACTTTCCACGAGCAGTACTTC

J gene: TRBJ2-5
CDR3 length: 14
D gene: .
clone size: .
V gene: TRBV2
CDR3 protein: CASSRITTQETQYF
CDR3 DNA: TGTGCCAGCAGTCGAATTACTACTCAAGAGACCCAGTACTTC

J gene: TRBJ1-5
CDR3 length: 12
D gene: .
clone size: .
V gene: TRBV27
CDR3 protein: CASSFRGQPQHF
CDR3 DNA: TGTGCCAGCAGTTTCAGGGGTCAGCCCCAGCATTTT

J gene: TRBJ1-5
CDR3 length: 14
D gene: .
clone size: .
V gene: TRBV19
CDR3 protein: CASSVTGGVQPQHF
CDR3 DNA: TGTGCCAGTAGTGTGACCGGCGGTGTTCAGCCCCAGCATTTT

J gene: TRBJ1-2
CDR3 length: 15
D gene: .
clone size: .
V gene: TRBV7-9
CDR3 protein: CASSLTPAPNYGYTF
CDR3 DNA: TGTGCCAGCAGCTTAACCCCCGCGCCTAACTATGGCTACACCTTC

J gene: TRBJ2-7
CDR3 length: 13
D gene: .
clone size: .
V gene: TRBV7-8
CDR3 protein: CASSFISLYEQYF
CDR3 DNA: TGTGCCAGCAGCTTCATCAGTCTCTACGAGCAGTACTTC

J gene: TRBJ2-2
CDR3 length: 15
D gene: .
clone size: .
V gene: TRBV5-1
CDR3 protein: CASSLRTENTGELFF
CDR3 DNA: TGCGCCAGCAGCTTAAGGACAGAGAACACCGGGGAGCTGTTTTTT

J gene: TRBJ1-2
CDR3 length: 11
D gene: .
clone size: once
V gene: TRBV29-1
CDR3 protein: CSAHRDRGYTF
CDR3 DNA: TGCAGCGCGCACAGGGATAGGGGCTACACCTTC

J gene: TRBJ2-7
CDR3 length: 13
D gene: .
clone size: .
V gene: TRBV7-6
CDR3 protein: CASSLGHSYEQYF
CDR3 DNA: TGTGCCAGCAGCTTAGGACACTCCTACGAGCAGTACTTC

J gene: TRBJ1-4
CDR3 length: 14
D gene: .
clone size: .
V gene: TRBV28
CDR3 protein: CASSLLHSSQGLFF
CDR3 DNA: TGTGCCAGCAGTTTACTCCACAGTTCCCAGGGACTGTTTTTT

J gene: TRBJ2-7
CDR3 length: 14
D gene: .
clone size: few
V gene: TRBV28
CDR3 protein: CASSYGTSWGEQYF
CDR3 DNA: TGTGCCAGCAGTTACGGGACATCCTGGGGGGAGCAGTACTTC

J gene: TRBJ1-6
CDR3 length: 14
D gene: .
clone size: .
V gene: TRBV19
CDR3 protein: CASSLAQGNSPLHF
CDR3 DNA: TGTGCCAGTAGTCTAGCCCAGGGAAATTCACCCCTCCACTTT

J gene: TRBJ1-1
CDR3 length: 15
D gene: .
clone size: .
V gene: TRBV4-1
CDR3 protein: CASNNPGIRENEAFF
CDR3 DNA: TGCGCCAGCAACAACCCCGGCATCAGGGAAAATGAAGCTTTCTTT

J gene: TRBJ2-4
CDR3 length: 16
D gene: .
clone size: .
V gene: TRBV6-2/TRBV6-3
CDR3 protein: CASSYAPEGSKNIQYF
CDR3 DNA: TGTGCCAGCAGTTATGCGCCGGAGGGGTCCAAAAACATTCAGTACTTC

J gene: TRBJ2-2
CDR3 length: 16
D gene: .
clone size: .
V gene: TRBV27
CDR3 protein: CASSPTGRGGTGELFF
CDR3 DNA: TGTGCCAGCAGTCCGACCGGAAGGGGGGGCACCGGGGAGCTGTTTTTT

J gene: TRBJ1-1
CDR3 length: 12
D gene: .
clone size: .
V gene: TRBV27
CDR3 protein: CASRGLGTEAFF
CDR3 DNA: TGTGCCAGCAGGGGGCTCGGCACTGAAGCTTTCTTT

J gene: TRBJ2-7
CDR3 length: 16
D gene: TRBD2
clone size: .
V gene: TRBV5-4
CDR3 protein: CASSRDPSGFSYEQYF
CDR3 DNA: TGTGCCAGCAGCCGGGACCCTAGCGGCTTTTCTTACGAGCAGTACTTC

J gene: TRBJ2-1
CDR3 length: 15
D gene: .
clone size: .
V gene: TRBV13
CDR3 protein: CASSLGHPAYNEQFF
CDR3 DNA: TGTGCCAGCAGCTTAGGCCATCCGGCCTACAATGAGCAGTTCTTC

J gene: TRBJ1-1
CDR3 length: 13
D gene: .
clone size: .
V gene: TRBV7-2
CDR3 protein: CASSIMADTEAFF
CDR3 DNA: TGTGCCAGCAGCATCATGGCCGACACTGAAGCTTTCTTT

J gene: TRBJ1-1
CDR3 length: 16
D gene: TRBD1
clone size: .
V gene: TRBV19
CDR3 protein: CASSGLGQGWNTEAFF
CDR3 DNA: TGTGCCAGTAGTGGACTAGGACAGGGCTGGAACACTGAAGCTTTCTTT

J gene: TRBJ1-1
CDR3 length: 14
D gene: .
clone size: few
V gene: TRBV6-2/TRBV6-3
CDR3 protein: CASSPDYFSIEAFF
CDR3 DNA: TGTGCCAGCAGCCCGGACTACTTCAGCATTGAAGCTTTCTTT

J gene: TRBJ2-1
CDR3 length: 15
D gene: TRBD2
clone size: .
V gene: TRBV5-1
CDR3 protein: CASRSIAGGDNEQFF
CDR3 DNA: TGCGCCAGCAGATCGATAGCGGGGGGAGACAATGAGCAGTTCTTC

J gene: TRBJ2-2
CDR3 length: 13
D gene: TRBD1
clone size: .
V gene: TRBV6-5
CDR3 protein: CASIRGLTGELFF
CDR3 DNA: TGTGCCAGCATCAGGGGGCTTACCGGGGAGCTGTTTTTT

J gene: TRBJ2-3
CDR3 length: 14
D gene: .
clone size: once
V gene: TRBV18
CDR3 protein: CASSPPSGTDTQYF
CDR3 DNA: TGTGCCAGCTCACCACCGAGCGGGACAGATACGCAGTATTTT

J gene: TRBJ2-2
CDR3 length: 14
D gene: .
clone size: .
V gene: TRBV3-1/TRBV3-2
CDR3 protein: CASRPTANTGELFF
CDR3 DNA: TGTGCCAGCAGGCCGACAGCGAACACCGGGGAGCTGTTTTTT

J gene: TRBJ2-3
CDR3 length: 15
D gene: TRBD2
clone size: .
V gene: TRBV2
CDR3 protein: CASSVLAGGLDTQYF
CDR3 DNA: TGTGCCAGCAGTGTACTAGCGGGGGGTTTAGATACGCAGTATTTT

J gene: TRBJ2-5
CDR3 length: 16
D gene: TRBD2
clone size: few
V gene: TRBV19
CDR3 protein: CASSITSGGLQETQYF
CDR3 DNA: TGTGCCAGTAGTATAACTAGCGGGGGCCTCCAAGAGACCCAGTACTTC

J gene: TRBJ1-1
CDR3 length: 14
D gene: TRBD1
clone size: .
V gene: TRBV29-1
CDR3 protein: CSVAPGTARTEAFF
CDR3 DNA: TGCAGCGTTGCCCCCGGGACAGCGAGAACTGAAGCTTTCTTT

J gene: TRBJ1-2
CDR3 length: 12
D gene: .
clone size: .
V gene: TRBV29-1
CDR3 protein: CSVEASNYGYTF
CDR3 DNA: TGCAGCGTTGAGGCCTCTAACTATGGCTACACCTTC

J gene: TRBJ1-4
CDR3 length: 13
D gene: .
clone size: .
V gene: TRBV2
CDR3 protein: CASNQGPNEKLFF
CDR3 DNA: TGTGCCAGCAATCAGGGGCCTAATGAAAAACTGTTTTTT

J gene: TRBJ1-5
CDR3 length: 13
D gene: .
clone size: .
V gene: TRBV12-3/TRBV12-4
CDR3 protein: CASSPGAGQPQHF
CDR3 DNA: TGTGCCAGCAGTCCAGGGGCTGGACAGCCCCAGCATTTT

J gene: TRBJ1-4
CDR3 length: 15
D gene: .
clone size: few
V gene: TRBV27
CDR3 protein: CASRASGGRYEKLFF
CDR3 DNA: TGTGCCAGCAGGGCGTCGGGGGGCCGTTATGAAAAACTGTTTTTT

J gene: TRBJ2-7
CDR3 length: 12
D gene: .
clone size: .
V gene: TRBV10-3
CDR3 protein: CAISEANYEQYF
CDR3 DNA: TGTGCCATCAGTGAAGCCAACTACGAGCAGTACTTC

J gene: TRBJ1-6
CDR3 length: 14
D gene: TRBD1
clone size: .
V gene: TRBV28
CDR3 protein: CASSLTGGSSPLHF
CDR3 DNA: TGTGCCAGCAGTCTTACAGGGGGCTCTTCACCCCTCCACTTT

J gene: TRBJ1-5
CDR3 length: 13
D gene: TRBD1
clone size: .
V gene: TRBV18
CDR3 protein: CASSMDRVQPQHF
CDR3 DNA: TGTGCCAGCTCGATGGACAGGGTTCAGCCCCAGCATTTT

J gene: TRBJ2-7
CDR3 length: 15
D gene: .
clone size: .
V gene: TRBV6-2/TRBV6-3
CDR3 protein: CASSYKTGSSREQYF
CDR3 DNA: TGTGCCAGCAGTTACAAGACGGGGTCCTCCCGCGAGCAGTACTTC

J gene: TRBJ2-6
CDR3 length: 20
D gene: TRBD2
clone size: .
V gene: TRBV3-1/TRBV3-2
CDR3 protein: CASSQDGLAGITTGANVLTF
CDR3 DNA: TGTGCCAGCAGCCAAGATGGACTAGCGGGGATCACCACTGGGGCCAACGTCCTGACTTTC

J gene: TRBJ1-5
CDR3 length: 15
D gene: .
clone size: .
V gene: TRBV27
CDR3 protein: CASSVSRQSNQPQHF
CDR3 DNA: TGTGCCAGCAGTGTTTCCCGACAGAGCAATCAGCCCCAGCATTTT

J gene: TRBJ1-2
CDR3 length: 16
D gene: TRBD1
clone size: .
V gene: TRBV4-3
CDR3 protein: CASSQDYAGGIYGYTF
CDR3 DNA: TGCGCCAGCAGCCAAGATTACGCAGGGGGCATCTATGGCTACACCTTC

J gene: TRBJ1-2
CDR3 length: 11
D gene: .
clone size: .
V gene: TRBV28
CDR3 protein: CASSFNYGYTF
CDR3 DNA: TGTGCCAGCAGCTTTAACTATGGCTACACCTTC

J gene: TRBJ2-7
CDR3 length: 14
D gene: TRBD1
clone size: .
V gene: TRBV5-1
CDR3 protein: CASSLGRTGDEQYF
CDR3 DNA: TGCGCCAGCAGCTTGGGTAGGACAGGGGACGAGCAGTACTTC

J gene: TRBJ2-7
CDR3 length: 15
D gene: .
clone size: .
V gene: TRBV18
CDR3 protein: CASSLGQREPYEQYF
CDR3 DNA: TGTGCCAGCTCGCTCGGACAGAGGGAGCCCTACGAGCAGTACTTC

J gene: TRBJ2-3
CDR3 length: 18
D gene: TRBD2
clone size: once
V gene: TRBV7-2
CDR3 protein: CASSLLWTSGGTTDTQYF
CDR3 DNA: TGTGCCAGCAGCTTACTTTGGACTAGCGGGGGGACCACAGATACGCAGTATTTT

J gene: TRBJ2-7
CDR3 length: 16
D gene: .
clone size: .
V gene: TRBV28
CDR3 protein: CASTGLGFQSSYEQYF
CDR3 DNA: TGTGCCAGCACCGGTCTCGGGTTCCAAAGCTCCTACGAGCAGTACTTC

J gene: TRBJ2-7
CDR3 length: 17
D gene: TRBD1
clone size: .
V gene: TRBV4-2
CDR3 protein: CASSQGDGDRLAYEQYF
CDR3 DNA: TGTGCCAGCAGCCAAGGGGATGGGGACAGGCTTGCCTACGAGCAGTACTTC

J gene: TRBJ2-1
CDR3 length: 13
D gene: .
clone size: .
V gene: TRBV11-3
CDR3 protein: CASSPSPLNEQFF
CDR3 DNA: TGTGCCAGCAGCCCTAGCCCGTTAAATGAGCAGTTCTTC

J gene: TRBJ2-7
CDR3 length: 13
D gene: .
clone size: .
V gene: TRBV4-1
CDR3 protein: CASSHRDTYEQYF
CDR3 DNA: TGCGCCAGCAGCCATCGGGACACTTACGAGCAGTACTTC

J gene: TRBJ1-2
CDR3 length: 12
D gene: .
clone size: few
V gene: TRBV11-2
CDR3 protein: CASSLGWEGYTF
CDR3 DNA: TGTGCCAGCAGCTTAGGTTGGGAGGGCTACACCTTC

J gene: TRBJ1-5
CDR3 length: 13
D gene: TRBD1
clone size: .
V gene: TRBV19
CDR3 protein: CAINRGVNQPQHF
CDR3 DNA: TGTGCCATTAACAGGGGCGTAAATCAGCCCCAGCATTTT